This paragraph covers one T cell receptor (beta chain) sequence. The antigen remains unidentified. These data come from a study of cytotoxic CD8 clonotypes in ibrutinib-treated CLL. Study-wide background: Response samples were taken after a median of approximately 11 months on treatment, range 6 to 36.

Study outcomes and limitations: Progressing patients had sampling times that differed from those of sustained-remission patients. A rise in clonality was seen at ibrutinib response, and a fall back toward baseline was seen at progression.

Sequenced by immunoSEQ multiplex PCR; TCRdb stores in-frame clones only, minus some. The table shows fewer than 100,000 clones, with about 76% occurring only once. Deletions cut 3 bases from V and 2 bases from J, with 11 bases between. Germline V CDR1 and CDR2: MDHEN, SYDVKM. The CDR3 contains 15 residues. This clonotype was obtained from a human donor with chronic lymphocytic leukemia. The J gene is TRBJ1-5, the V gene TRBV28; D is ambiguous. This material consisted of PBMCs, taken after 12 months of ibrutinib treatment. Here the CDR3 reads CASSLGSGGNQPQHF. In DNA form, the CDR3 reads TGTGCCAGCAGTTTGGGCAGCGGTGGCAATCAGCCCCAGCATTTT.